The T cell receptor beta chain described here comes from a study of response to subunit inactivated influenza vaccine. Germline CDR1 DFQATT, CDR2 SNEGSKA (reference sequence). V was cut by 2 bases and J by 1 base, with 18 bases left in between. The CDR3 loop spans 17 amino acids. One entry per CDR3 protein, called by TCRdb with MiXCR from the RT-PCR reads. The repertoire consists of more than 400,000 distinct CDR3 sequences, with around 7.9% occurring once and the leading ten covering 13%. The sample holds a few counts of this clonotype. Its antigen is not identified. Study results and caveats: Every seasonal influenza vaccination brings in few new T cells, the authors suggested.

The genes are TRBV20-1 and TRBJ1-5; maybe TRBD1 (5 bases). The clonotype was recovered from a man aged 50 to 69 who received an inactivated influenza vaccine. Specimen: PBMCs from blood, collected around 25 months after vaccination. The CDR3 protein is CSARHDRETPSNQPQHF. For the CDR3, the DNA is TGCAGTGCTAGACACGACAGAGAAACCCCGAGCAATCAGCCCCAGCATTTT.